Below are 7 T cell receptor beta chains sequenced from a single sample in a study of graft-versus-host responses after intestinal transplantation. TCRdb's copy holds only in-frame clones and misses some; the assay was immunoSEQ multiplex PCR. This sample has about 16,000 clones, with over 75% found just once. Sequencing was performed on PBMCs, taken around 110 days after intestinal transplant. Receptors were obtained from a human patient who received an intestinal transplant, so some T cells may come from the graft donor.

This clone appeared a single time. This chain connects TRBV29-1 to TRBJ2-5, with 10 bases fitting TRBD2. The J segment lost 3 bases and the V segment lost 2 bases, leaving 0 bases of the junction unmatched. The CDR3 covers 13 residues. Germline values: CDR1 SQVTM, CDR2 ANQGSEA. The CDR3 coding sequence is TGCAGCGTTGAACTAGCGGGAGAAGAGACCCAGTACTTC. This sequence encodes CSVELAGEETQYF.

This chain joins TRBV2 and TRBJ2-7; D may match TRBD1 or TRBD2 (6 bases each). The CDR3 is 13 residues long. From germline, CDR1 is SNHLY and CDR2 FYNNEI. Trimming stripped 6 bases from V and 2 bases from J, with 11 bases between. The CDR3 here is CASSAGQAYEQYF. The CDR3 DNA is TGTGCCAGCAGCGCGGGACAAGCCTACGAGCAGTACTTC.

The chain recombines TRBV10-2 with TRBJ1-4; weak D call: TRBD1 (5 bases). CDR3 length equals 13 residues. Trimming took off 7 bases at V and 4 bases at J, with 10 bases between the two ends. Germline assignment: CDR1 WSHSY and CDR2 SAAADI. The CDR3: CASTRGLNEKLFF. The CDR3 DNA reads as TGCGCCAGCACTAGGGGTCTTAATGAAAAACTGTTTTTT.

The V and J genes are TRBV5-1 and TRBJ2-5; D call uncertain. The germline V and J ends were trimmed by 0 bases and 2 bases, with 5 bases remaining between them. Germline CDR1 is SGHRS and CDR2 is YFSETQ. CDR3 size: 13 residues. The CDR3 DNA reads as TGCGCCAGCAGCTTGGGTCGTCAAGAGACCCAGTACTTC. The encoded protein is CASSLGRQETQYF.

CDR3 protein: CASSFWDRVGYEQYF. CDR3 coding DNA: TGTGCCAGCAGTTTTTGGGACAGGGTAGGCTACGAGCAGTACTTC. The gene calls are TRBV27 and TRBJ2-7; 9 bases fit TRBD1. Germline values: CDR1 MNHEY, CDR2 SMNVEV (reference sequence). The CDR3 consists of 15 residues. The V segment lost 3 bases and the J segment 3 bases; nucleotides outside the gene matches: 6.

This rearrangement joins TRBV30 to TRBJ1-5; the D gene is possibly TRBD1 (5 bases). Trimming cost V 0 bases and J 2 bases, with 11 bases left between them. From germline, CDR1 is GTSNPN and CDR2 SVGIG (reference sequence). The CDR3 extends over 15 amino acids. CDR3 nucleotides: TGTGCCTGGAGTGTACCGGGGCCGGGCAATCAGCCCCAGCATTTT. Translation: CAWSVPGPGNQPQHF.

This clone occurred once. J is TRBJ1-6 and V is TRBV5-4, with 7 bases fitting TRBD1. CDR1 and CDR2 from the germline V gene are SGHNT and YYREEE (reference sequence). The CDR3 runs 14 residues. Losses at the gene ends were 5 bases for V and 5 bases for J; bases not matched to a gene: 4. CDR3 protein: CASRDRNNNSPLHF. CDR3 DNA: TGTGCCAGCAGGGACAGGAACAATAATTCACCCCTCCACTTT.